Listed below are T cell receptor beta chains from one sample, sequenced in a study of cytomegalovirus exposure and HLA in healthy donors. Some clones are missing from TCRdb's copy, which holds only in-frame ones; the method was immunoSEQ multiplex PCR. The sample lists 80,000 to 95,000 clones, about 83% occurring once. What was sequenced was PBMCs. These TCRs come from a woman between 18 and 29 years old in good health and CMV-seropositive. Each CDR3 is given with its conserved first and last residue. The order of the fields is V gene, D gene, J gene, clone size, CDR3 DNA, CDR3 protein. A D gene is named only where the DNA matches it firmly. Clone size is given for some rows only: seen once, a few or many times, or a class if the clone is expanded.

TRBV6-6,.,TRBJ2-7,once,TGTGCCAGCAGTTACTCGACTCAACATCGGGTAGAGCAGTACTTC,CASSYSTQHRVEQYF
TRBV7-9,.,TRBJ2-7,.,TGTGCCAGCAGTACAGGATTCCCCTACGAGCAGTACTTC,CASSTGFPYEQYF
TRBV7-9,TRBD1,TRBJ1-1,few,TGTGCCAGCAGCGGATACAGGGGGCTGAACACTGAAGCTTTCTTT,CASSGYRGLNTEAFF
TRBV5-6,TRBD2,TRBJ2-3,.,TGTGCCAGCAGCCCGGTCCCTTGGACTAGCGGGGGGGCGGCAGATACGCAGTATTTT,CASSPVPWTSGGAADTQYF
TRBV15,.,TRBJ2-5,.,TGTGCCACCAGCAGAGGGGAAGGGGGAGAGACCCAGTACTTC,CATSRGEGGETQYF
TRBV11-2,TRBD1,TRBJ1-5,.,TGTGCCAGCAGCTGGGGGGAACAGGGGGCGATTCAGCCCCAGCATTTT,CASSWGEQGAIQPQHF
TRBV30,TRBD2,TRBJ2-3,.,TGTGCCCAGTCGGGAGGGACAGATACGCAGTATTTT,CAQSGGTDTQYF
TRBV5-1,.,TRBJ2-1,.,TGCGCCAGCAGCTTGACAGGGCCGGATGAGCAGTTCTTC,CASSLTGPDEQFF
TRBV6-6,.,TRBJ1-2,.,TGTGCCAGCAGTTACGACCCAGGGGCCGGGGGCTACACCTTC,CASSYDPGAGGYTF
TRBV30,.,TRBJ2-3,.,TGTGCCTTATCCCGGGACTCCAGAACAGATACGCAGTATTTT,CALSRDSRTDTQYF
TRBV6-5,.,TRBJ1-5,.,TGTGCCAGCAGCGACGGGGGGAATCAGCCCCAGCATTTT,CASSDGGNQPQHF
TRBV27,TRBD1,TRBJ2-3,.,TGTGCCAGCCTACCCTATTCCGGGACAGGTCGGACAGATACGCAGTATTTT,CASLPYSGTGRTDTQYF
TRBV7-9,TRBD2,TRBJ2-1,once,TGTGCCAGCAGCTTTCTGAGGAGGACTAGCGATAACAATGAGCAGTTCTTC,CASSFLRRTSDNNEQFF
TRBV6-4,TRBD2,TRBJ2-3,.,TGTGCCAGCAGTGACGAGGGGTCTAGCGGGTATTCCACCACAGATACGCAGTATTTT,CASSDEGSSGYSTTDTQYF
TRBV4-1,.,TRBJ2-7,.,TGCGCCAGCAGCCACCTCCACGGAGGGTTATACGAGCAGTACTTC,CASSHLHGGLYEQYF
TRBV5-5,TRBD1,TRBJ1-5,.,TGTGCCAGCAGCTCCGGGACAGATTATAGCAATCAGCCCCAGCATTTT,CASSSGTDYSNQPQHF
TRBV4-1,TRBD2,TRBJ2-5,few,TGCGCCAGCAGCCAAGAAGGTACTAGCGGGGGCTCTAGGGTGCCCAGGGAGACCCAGTACTTC,CASSQEGTSGGSRVPRETQYF
TRBV7-9,.,TRBJ1-1,.,TGTGCCAGCAGCCCTTGGGGGGGGCGGCACACTGAAGCTTTCTTT,CASSPWGGRHTEAFF
TRBV6-1,TRBD1,TRBJ2-7,.,TGTGCCAGCAGTGAAGAAGCAGGGGGCGCCTACGAGCAGTACTTC,CASSEEAGGAYEQYF
TRBV29-1,.,TRBJ2-3,.,TGCAGCGTTTGGGTCAGCTTGGCGAGGGGGTGGACAGATACGCAGTATTTT,CSVWVSLARGWTDTQYF
TRBV6-5,TRBD1,TRBJ1-4,.,TGTGCCAGCAGTTACAAATCCGGGACAGGGAAAGAAAAACTGTTTTTT,CASSYKSGTGKEKLFF
TRBV28,TRBD2,TRBJ2-3,few,TGTGCCAGCAGTTTGGGGAGCACCACTAGCGCAGAGTATTTT,CASSLGSTTSAEYF
TRBV5-6,.,TRBJ1-2,.,TGTGCCAGCAGCTTGGAGTTGCAGGGCCTCTCCTATGGCTACACCTTC,CASSLELQGLSYGYTF
TRBV7-8,.,TRBJ2-5,.,TGTGCCAGCAGCTTAAGGTCTGGACAACCACAAGAGACCCAGTACTTC,CASSLRSGQPQETQYF
TRBV28,TRBD1,TRBJ1-3,.,TGTGCCAGCAGTGGAACCGGGACAGTGTCTATGACTGGAAACACCATATATTTT,CASSGTGTVSMTGNTIYF
TRBV28,.,TRBJ2-1,.,TGTGCCAGCAGTTTTTCTCTAATGCGGAATGAGCAGTTCTTC,CASSFSLMRNEQFF
TRBV10-3,TRBD1,TRBJ1-1,few,TGTGCCATCAGTGACCCTCTGGACAGGGGCCCGAACACTGAAGCTTTCTTT,CAISDPLDRGPNTEAFF
TRBV28,TRBD1,TRBJ1-5,.,TGTGCCAGCAGTTTATGGGATACAGGGGGCGGTCAGCCCCAGCATTTT,CASSLWDTGGGQPQHF
TRBV5-1,.,TRBJ2-1,.,TGCGCCAGCAGCCCACCGGGATTATTTTATGAGCAGTTCTTC,CASSPPGLFYEQFF